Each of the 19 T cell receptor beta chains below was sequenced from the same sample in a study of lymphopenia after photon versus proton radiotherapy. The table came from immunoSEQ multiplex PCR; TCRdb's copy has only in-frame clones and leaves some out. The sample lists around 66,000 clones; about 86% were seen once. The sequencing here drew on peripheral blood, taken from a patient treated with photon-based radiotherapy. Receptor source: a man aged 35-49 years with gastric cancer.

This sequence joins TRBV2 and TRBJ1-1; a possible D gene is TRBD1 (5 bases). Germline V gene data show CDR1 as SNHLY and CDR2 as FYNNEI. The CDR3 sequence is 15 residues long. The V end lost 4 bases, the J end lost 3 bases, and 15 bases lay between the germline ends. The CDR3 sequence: CASSVRRDGHTEAFF. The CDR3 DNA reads TGTGCCAGCAGTGTCAGGCGGGACGGACACACTGAAGCTTTCTTT.

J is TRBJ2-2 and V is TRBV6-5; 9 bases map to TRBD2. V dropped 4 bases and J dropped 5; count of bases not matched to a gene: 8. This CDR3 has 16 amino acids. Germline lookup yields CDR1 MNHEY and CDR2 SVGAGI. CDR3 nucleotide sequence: TGTGCCAGCAGTTCCTCTAGCGGGGTGAGAACCGGGGAGCTGTTTTTT. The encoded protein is CASSSSSGVRTGELFF.

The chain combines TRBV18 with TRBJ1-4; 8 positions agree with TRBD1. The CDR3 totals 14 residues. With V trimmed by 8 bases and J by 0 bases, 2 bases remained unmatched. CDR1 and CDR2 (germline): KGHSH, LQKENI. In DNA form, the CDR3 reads TGTGCCAGCCGGGGACAGGCAACTAATGAAAAACTGTTTTTT. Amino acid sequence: CASRGQATNEKLFF. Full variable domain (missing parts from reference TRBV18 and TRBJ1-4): NAGVMQNPRHLVRRRGQEARLRCSPMKGHSHVYWYRQLPEEGLKFMVYLQKENIIDESGMPKERFSAEFPKEGPSILRIQQVVRGDSAAYFCASRGQATNEKLFFGSGTQLSVL.

The CDR3 here is CASTTLTGLVNSPLHF. The CDR3 coding sequence is TGTGCCAGCACCACCTTGACAGGGTTGGTAAATTCACCCCTCCACTTT. The V call is TRBV27, the J call TRBJ1-6; 7 nucleotides line up with TRBD1. Germline V CDR1 and CDR2: MNHEY, SMNVEV (reference sequence). Trimming cost V 7 bases and J 7 bases; bases outside gene matches: 13. The CDR3 has 16 amino acids.

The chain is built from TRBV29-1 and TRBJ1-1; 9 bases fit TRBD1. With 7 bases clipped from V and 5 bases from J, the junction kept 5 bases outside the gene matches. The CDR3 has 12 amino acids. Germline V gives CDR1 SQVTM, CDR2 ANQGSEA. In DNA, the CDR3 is TGCAGCGAGCGGGACAGGGTGACTGAAGCTTTCTTT. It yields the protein CSERDRVTEAFF.

The CDR3 coding sequence is TGTGCCATTTTTGACCCGAAAGTAAAGGGAGAGACCCAGTACTTC. It yields the protein CAIFDPKVKGETQYF. The V gene is TRBV10-3, the J gene TRBJ2-5, with D hard to call. This CDR3 comprises 15 residues. Germline lookup yields CDR1 ENHRY and CDR2 SYGVKD. V shed 9 bases and J shed 4 bases, with 21 bases lying between them.

This chain's CDR3 is CASSSALEQYF. The CDR3 nucleotides read TGTGCCAGCAGCTCCGCCCTAGAGCAGTACTTC. The genes are TRBV7-9 and TRBJ2-7; no definite D call. The CDR3 length is 11 residues. Germline V lookup: CDR1 SEHNR, CDR2 FQNEAQ (reference sequence). The V end lost 4 bases, the J end lost 7 bases, and 8 bases lay between the germline ends.

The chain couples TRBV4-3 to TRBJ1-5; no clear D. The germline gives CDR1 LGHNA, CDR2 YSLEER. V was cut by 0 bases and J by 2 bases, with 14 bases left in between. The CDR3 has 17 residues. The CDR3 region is CASSQDLTAGGNQPQHF. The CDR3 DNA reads TGCGCCAGCAGCCAAGATCTAACGGCCGGGGGCAATCAGCCCCAGCATTTT.

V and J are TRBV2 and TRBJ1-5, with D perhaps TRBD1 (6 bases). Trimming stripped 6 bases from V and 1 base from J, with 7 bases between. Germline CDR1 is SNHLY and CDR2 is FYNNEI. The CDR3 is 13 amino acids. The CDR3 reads CASSQGSNQPQHF. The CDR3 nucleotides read TGTGCCAGCAGCCAGGGGAGCAATCAGCCCCAGCATTTT.

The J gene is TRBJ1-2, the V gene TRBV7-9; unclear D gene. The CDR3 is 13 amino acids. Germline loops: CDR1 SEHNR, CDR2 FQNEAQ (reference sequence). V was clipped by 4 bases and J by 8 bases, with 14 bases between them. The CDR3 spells CASSSTAGGGYTF. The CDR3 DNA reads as TGTGCCAGCAGCTCGACGGCGGGCGGCGGCTACACCTTC.

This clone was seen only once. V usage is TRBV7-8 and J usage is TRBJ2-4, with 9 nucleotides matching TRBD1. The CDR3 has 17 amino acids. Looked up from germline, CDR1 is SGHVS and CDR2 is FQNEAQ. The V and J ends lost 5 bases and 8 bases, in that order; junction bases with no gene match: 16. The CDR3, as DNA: TGTGCCAGCAGCGCATTTATGGGACAGGGCTCCGCGGACATTCAGTACTTC. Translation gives CASSAFMGQGSADIQYF.

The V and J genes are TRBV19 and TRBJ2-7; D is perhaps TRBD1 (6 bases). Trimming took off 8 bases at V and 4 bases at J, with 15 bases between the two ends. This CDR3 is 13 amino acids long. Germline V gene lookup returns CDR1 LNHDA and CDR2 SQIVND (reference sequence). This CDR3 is CASAQSRGYEQYF. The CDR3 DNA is TGTGCCAGTGCCCAAAGTAGGGGGTACGAGCAGTACTTC.

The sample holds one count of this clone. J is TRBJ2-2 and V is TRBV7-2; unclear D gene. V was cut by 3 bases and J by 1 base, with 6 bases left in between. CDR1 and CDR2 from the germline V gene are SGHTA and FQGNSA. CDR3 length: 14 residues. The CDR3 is CASSLRGNTGELFF. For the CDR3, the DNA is TGTGCCAGCAGCTTGAGAGGGAACACCGGGGAGCTGTTTTTT.

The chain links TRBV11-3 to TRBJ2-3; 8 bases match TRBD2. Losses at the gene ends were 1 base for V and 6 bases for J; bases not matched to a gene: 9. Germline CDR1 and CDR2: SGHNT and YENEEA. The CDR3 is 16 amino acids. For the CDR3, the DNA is TGTGCCAGCAGCTTAGGCCAGCGGGGGACCTCGGATACGCAGTATTTT. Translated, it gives CASSLGQRGTSDTQYF.

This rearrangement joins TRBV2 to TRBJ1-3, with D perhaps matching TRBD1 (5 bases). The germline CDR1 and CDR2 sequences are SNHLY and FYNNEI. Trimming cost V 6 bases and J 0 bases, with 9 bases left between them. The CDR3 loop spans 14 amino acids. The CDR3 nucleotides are TGTGCCAGCAGGGAGGGGCTCTCTGGAAACACCATATATTTT. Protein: CASREGLSGNTIYF.

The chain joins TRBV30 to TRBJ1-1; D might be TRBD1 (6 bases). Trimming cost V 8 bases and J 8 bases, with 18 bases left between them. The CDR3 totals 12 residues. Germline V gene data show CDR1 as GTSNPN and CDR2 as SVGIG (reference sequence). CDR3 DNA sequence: TGTGCCCGCGCCGGGGGGGGCCGGGAAGCTTTCTTT. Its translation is CARAGGGREAFF.

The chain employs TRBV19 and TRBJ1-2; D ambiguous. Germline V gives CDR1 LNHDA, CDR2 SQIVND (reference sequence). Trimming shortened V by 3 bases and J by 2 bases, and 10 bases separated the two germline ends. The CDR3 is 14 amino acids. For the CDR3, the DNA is TGTGCCAGTAGTATCGAGTACCAGAACTATGGCTACACCTTC. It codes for CASSIEYQNYGYTF.

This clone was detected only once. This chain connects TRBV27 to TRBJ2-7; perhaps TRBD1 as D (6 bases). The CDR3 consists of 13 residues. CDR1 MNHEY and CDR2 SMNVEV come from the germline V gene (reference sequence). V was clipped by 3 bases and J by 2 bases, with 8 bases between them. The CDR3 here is CASSFRGPYEQYF. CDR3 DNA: TGTGCCAGCAGTTTCAGGGGTCCCTACGAGCAGTACTTC.

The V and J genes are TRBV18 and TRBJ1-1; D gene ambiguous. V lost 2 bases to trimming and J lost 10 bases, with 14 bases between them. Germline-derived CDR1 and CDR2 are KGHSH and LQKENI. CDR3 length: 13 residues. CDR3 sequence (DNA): TGTGCCAGCTCACCATCCGGGCCCAGCGGAGCTTTCTTT. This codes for CASSPSGPSGAFF.